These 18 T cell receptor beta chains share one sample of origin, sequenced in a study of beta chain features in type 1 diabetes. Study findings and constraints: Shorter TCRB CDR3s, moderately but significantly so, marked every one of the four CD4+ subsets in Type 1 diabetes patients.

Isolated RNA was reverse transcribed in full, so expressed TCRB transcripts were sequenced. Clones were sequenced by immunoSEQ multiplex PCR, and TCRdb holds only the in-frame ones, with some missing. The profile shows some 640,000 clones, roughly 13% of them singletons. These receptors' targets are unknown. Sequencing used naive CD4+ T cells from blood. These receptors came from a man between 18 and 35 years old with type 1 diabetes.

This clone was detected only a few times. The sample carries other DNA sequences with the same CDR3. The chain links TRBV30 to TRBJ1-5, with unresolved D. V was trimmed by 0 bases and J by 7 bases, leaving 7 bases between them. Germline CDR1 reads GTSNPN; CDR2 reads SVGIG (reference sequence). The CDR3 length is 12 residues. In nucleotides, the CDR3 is TGTGCCTGGAGTGTACCAGGACAGCCCCAGCATTTT. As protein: CAWSVPGQPQHF.

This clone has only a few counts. The CDR3 coding sequence is TGCGCCAGCAGCCAGAGCCCTAACTATGGCTACACCTTC. Amino acid sequence: CASSQSPNYGYTF. This chain joins TRBV5-1 and TRBJ1-2, with D hard to call. The CDR3 runs to 13 residues. Per the germline V gene, CDR1 is SGHRS and CDR2 is YFSETQ. Trimming pared 4 bases from V and 0 bases from J, leaving 7 bases between. The variable domain in full, with the rest retrieved from reference TRBV5-1 and TRBJ1-2, is KAGVTQTPRYLIKTRGQQVTLSCSPISGHRSVSWYQQTPGQGLQFLFEYFSETQRNKGNFPGRFSGRQFSNSRSEMNVSTLELGDSALYLCASSQSPNYGYTFGSGTRLTVV.

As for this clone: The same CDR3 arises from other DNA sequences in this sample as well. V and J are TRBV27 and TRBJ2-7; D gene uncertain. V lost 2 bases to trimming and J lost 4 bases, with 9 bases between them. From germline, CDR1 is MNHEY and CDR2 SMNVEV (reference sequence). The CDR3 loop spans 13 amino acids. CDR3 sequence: CASSLDGPYEQYF. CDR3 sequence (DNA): TGTGCCAGCAGTTTAGACGGCCCGTACGAGCAGTACTTC.

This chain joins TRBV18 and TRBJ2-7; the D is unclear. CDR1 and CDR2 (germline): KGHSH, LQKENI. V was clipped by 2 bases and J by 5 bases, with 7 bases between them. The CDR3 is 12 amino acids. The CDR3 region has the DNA TGTGCCAGCTCACCAGTTGGGGACGAGCAGTACTTC. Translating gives CASSPVGDEQYF.

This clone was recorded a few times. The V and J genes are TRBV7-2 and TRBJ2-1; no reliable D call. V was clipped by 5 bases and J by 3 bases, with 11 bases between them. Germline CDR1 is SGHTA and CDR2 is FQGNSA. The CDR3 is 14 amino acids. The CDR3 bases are TGTGCCAGCAGCCTCGACCGTAGCTACAATGAGCAGTTCTTC. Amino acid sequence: CASSLDRSYNEQFF.

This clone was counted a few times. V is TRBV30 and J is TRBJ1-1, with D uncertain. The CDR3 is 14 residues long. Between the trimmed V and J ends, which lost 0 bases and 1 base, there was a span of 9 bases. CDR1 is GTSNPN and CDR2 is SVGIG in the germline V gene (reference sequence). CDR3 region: CAWSVLPGNTEAFF. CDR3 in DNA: TGTGCCTGGAGTGTACTTCCAGGGAACACTGAAGCTTTCTTT.

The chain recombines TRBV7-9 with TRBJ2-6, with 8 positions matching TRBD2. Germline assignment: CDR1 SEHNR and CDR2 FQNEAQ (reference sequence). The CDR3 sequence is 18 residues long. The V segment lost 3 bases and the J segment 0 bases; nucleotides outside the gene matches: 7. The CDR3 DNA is TGTGCCAGCAGCTTTCGCACTAGCGGTCCCTCTGGGGCCAACGTCCTGACTTTC. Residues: CASSFRTSGPSGANVLTF.

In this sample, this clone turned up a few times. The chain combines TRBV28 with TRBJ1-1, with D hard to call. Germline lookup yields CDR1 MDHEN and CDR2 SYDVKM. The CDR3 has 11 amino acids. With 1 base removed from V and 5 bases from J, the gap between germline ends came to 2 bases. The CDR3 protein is CASSLFTEAFF. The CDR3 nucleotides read TGTGCCAGCAGTTTATTTACTGAAGCTTTCTTT.

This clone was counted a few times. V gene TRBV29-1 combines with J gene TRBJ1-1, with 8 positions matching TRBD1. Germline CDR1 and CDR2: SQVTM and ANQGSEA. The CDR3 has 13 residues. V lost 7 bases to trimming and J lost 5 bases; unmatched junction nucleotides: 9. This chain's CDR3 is CSGAGQAGTEAFF. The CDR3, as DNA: TGCAGCGGGGCGGGACAGGCGGGTACTGAAGCTTTCTTT.

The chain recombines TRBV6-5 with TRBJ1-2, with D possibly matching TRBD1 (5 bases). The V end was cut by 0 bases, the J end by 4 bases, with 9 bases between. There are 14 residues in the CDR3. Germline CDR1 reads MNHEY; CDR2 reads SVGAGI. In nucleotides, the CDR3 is TGTGCCAGCAGTTACTCAGGGGTCGGCTATGGCTACACCTTC. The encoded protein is CASSYSGVGYGYTF.

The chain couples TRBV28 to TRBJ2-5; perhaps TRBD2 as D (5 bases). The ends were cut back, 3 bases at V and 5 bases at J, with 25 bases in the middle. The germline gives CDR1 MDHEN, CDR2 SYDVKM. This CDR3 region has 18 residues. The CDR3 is CASSFPKSTGNSRETQYF. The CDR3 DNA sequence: TGTGCCAGCAGTTTTCCTAAGTCGACGGGAAACTCGAGGGAGACCCAGTACTTC.

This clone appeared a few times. The CDR3 protein is CASSVEPGQGQPQHF. The DNA of the CDR3 is TGTGCCAGCAGCGTAGAGCCTGGACAGGGTCAGCCCCAGCATTTT. The V gene is TRBV9, the J gene TRBJ1-5; the match to TRBD1 covers 8 bases. This CDR3 has 15 residues. Germline CDR1 is SGDLS and CDR2 is YYNGEE. With V trimmed by 0 bases and J by 6 bases, 5 bases remained unmatched.

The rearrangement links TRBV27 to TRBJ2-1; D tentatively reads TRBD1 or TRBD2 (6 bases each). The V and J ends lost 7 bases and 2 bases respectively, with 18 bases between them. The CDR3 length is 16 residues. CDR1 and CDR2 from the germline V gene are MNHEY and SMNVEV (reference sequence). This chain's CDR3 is CASTPEGGRPYNEQFF. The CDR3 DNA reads TGTGCCAGCACCCCAGAGGGGGGCCGACCCTACAATGAGCAGTTCTTC.

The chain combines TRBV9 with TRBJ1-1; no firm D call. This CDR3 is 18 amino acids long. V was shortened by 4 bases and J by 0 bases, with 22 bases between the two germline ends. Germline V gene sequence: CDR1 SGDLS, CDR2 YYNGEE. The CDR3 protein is CASSPPVRAGNMNTEAFF. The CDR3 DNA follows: TGTGCCAGCAGCCCCCCCGTTCGGGCGGGCAACATGAACACTGAAGCTTTCTTT.

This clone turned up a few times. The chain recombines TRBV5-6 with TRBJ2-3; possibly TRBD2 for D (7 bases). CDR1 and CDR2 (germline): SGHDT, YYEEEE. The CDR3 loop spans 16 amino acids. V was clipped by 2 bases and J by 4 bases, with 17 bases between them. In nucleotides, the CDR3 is TGTGCCAGCAGCTTCCCCCTCGGGGGGCGGTCAGATACGCAGTATTTT. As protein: CASSFPLGGRSDTQYF.

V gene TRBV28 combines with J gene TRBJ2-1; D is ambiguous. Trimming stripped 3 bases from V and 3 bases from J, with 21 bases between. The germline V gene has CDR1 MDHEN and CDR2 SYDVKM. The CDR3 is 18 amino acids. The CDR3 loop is CASSLSIWKGKYYNEQFF. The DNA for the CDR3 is TGTGCCAGCAGTTTGTCAATATGGAAGGGAAAGTACTACAATGAGCAGTTCTTC.

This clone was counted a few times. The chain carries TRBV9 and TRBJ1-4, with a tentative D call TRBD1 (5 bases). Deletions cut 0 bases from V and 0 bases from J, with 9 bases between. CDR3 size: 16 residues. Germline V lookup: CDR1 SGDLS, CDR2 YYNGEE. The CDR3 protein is CASSVGAGTTNEKLFF. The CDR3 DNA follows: TGTGCCAGCAGCGTAGGGGCAGGGACAACTAATGAAAAACTGTTTTTT.

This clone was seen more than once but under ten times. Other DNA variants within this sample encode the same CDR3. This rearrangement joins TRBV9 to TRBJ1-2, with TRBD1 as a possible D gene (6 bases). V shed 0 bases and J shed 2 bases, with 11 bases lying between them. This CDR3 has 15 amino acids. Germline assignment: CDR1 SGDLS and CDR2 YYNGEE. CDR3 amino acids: CASSVGGTPNYGYTF. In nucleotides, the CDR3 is TGTGCCAGCAGCGTAGGAGGGACACCAAACTATGGCTACACCTTC.